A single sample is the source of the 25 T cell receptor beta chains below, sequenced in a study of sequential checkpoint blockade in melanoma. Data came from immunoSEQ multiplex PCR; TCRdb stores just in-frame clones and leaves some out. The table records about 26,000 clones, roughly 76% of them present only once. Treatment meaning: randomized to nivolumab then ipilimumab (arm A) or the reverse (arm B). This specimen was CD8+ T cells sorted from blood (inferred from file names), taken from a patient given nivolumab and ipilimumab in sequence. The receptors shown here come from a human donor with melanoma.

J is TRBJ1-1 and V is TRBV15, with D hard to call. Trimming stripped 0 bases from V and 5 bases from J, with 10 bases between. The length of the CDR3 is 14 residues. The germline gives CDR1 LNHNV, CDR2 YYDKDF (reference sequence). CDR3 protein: CATSRDNSMTEAFF. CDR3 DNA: TGTGCCACCAGCAGAGATAATAGTATGACTGAAGCTTTCTTT.

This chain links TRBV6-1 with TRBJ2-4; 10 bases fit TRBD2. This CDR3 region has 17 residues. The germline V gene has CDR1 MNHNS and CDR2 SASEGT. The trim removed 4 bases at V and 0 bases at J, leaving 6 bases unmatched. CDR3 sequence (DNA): TGTGCCAGCAGTGGGAGGCTAGCGGGGGCAGCCAAAAACATTCAGTACTTC. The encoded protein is CASSGRLAGAAKNIQYF.

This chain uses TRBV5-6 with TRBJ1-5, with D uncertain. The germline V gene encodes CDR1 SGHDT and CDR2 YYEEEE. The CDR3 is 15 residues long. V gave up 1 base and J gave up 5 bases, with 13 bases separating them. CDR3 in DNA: TGTGCCAGCAGCTTGCTAAGAAGGGAGGATCAGCCCCAGCATTTT. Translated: CASSLLRREDQPQHF.

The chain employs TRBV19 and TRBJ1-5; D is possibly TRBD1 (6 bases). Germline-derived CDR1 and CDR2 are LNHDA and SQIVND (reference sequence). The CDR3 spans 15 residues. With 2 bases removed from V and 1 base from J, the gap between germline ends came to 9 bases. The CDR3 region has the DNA TGTGCCAGTAGTATACTGACAGGCAGCAATCAGCCCCAGCATTTT. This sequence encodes CASSILTGSNQPQHF.

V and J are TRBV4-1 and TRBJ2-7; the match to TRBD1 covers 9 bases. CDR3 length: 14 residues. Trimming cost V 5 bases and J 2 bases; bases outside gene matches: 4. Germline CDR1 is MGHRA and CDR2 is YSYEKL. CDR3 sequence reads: CASSFDRGAYEQYF. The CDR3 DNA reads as TGCGCCAGCAGCTTCGACAGGGGGGCCTACGAGCAGTACTTC.

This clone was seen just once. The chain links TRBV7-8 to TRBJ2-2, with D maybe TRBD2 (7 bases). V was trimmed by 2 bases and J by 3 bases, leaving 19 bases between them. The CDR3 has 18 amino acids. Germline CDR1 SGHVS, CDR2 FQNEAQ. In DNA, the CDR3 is TGTGCCAGCAGCTTAAGGCTGGGCGGAGGGGGGGACACCGGGGAGCTGTTTTTT. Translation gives CASSLRLGGGGDTGELFF.

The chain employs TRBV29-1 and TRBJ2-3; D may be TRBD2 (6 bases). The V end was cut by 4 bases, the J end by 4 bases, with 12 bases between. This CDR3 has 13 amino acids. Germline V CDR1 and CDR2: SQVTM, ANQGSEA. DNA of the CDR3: TGCAGCGTTGTAGACGGGGGACCAGATACGCAGTATTTT. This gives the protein CSVVDGGPDTQYF.

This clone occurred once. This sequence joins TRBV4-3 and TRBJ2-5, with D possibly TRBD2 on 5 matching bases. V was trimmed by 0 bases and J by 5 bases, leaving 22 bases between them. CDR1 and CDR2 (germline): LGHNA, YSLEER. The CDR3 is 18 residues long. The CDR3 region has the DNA TGCGCCAGCAGCCAAGAGGGCACGGGGTCCCGATCGGGGGAGACCCAGTACTTC. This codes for CASSQEGTGSRSGETQYF.

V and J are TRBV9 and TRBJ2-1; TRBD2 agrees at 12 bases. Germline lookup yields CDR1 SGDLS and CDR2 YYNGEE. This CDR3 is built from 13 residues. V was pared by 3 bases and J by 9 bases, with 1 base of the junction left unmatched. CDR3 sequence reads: CASSGLAGVEQFF. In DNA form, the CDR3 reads TGTGCCAGCAGCGGACTAGCGGGGGTTGAGCAGTTCTTC.

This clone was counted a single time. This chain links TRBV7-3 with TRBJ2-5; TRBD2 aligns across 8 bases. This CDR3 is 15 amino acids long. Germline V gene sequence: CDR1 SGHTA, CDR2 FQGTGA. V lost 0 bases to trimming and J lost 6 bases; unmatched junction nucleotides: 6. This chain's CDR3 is CASSLTGGGRKTQYF. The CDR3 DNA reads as TGTGCCAGCAGCTTAACCGGCGGGGGGAGAAAGACCCAGTACTTC.

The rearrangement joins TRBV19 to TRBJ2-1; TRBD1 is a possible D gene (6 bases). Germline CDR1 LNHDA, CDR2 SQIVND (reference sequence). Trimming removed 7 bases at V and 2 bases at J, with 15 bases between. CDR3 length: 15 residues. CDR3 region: CASNPGQGPYNEQFF. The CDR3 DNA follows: TGTGCCAGTAACCCGGGTCAGGGGCCCTACAATGAGCAGTTCTTC.

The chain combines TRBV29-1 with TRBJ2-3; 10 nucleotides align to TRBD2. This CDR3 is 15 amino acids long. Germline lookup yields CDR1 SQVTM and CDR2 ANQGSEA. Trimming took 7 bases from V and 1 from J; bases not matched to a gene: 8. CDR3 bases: TGCAGCGCTGAGGGCGGGACTAGCGGCACAGATACGCAGTATTTT. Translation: CSAEGGTSGTDTQYF.

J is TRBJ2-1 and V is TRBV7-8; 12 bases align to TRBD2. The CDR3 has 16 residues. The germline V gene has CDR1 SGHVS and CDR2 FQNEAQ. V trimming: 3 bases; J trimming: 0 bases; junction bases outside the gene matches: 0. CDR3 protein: CASSLGLAGSYNEQFF. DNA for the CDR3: TGTGCCAGCAGCTTGGGACTAGCGGGCTCCTACAATGAGCAGTTCTTC.

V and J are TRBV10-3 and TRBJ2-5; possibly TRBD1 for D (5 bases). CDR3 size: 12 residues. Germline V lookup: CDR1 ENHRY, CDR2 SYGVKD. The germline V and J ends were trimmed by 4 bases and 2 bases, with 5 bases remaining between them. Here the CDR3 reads CAISGQQETQYF. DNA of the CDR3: TGTGCCATCAGTGGACAGCAAGAGACCCAGTACTTC.

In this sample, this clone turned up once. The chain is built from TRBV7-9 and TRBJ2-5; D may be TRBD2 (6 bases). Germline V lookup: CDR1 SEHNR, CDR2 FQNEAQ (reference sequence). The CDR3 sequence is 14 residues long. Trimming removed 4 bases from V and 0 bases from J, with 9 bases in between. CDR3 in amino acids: CASSSGDHQETQYF. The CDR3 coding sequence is TGTGCCAGCAGCTCGGGGGACCACCAAGAGACCCAGTACTTC.

The CDR3 sequence: CAWNAFPSYNEQFF. CDR3 coding DNA: TGTGCCTGGAACGCGTTCCCTTCCTACAATGAGCAGTTCTTC. This chain links TRBV30 with TRBJ2-1, with unresolved D. The length of the CDR3 is 14 residues. Germline V gene sequence: CDR1 GTSNPN, CDR2 SVGIG (reference sequence). V gave up 4 bases and J gave up 1 base, with 11 bases separating them.

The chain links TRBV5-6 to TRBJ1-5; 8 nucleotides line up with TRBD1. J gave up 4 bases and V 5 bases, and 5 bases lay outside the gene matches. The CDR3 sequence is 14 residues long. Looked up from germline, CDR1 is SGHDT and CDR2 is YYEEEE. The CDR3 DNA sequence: TGTGCCAGCAGTTCGACAGGGGTAAATCAGCCCCAGCATTTT. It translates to CASSSTGVNQPQHF.

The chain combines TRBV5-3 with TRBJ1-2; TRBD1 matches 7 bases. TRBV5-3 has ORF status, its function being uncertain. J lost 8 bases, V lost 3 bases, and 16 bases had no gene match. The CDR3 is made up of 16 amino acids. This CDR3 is CARSSNGQERARGYTF. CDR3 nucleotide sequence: TGTGCCAGAAGCTCAAACGGACAGGAAAGAGCGAGAGGCTACACCTTC.

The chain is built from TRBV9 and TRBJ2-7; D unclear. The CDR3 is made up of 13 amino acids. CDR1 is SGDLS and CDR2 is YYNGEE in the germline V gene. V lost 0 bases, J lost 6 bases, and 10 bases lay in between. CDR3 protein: CASSVGGESEQYF. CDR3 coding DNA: TGTGCCAGCAGCGTAGGAGGAGAGAGCGAGCAGTACTTC.

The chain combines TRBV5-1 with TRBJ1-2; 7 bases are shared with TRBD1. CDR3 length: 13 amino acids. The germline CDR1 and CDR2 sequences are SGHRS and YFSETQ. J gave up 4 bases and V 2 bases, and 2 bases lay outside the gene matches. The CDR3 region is CASSFWDSYGYTF. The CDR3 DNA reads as TGCGCCAGCAGCTTCTGGGACAGCTATGGCTACACCTTC.

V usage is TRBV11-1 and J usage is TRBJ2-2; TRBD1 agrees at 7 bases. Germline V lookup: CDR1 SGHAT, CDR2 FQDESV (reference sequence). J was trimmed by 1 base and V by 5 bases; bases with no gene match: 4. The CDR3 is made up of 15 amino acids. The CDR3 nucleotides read TGTGCCAGCAGCCCCTGGACAGGGAACACCGGGGAGCTGTTTTTT. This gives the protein CASSPWTGNTGELFF.

The CDR3 region has the DNA TGCGCCAGCAGCCCTCGACAGGGGGGTTACAATGAGCAGTTCTTC. Residues: CASSPRQGGYNEQFF. The chain combines TRBV4-3 with TRBJ2-1; 9 nucleotides align to TRBD1. The CDR3 totals 15 residues. The germline gives CDR1 LGHNA, CDR2 YSLEER. V trimming: 4 bases; J trimming: 4 bases; junction bases outside the gene matches: 5.

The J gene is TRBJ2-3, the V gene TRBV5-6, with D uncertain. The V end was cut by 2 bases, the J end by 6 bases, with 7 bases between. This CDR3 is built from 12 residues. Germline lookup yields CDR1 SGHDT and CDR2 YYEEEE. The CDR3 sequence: CASSFPGDTQYF. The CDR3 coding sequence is TGTGCCAGCAGCTTCCCAGGTGATACGCAGTATTTT.

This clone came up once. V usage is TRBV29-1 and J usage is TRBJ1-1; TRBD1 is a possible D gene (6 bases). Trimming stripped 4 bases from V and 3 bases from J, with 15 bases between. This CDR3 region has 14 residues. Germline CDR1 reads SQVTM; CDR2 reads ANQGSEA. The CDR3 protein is CSVGTGSLYTEAFF. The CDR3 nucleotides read TGCAGCGTTGGAACAGGGTCCCTATACACTGAAGCTTTCTTT. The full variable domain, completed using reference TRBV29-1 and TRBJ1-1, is SAVISQKPSRDICQRGTSLTIQCQVDSQVTMMFWYRQQPGQSLTLIATANQGSEATYESGFVIDKFPISRPNLTFSTLTVSNMSPEDSSIYLCSVGTGSLYTEAFFGQGTRLTVV.

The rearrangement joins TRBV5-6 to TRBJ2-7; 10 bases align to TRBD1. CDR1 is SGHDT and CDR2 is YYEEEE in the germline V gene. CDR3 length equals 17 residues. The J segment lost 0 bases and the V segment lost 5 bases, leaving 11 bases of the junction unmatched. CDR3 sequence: CASRSGTGAFFSYEQYF. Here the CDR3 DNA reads TGTGCCAGCAGGTCCGGGACAGGGGCGTTTTTCTCCTACGAGCAGTACTTC.